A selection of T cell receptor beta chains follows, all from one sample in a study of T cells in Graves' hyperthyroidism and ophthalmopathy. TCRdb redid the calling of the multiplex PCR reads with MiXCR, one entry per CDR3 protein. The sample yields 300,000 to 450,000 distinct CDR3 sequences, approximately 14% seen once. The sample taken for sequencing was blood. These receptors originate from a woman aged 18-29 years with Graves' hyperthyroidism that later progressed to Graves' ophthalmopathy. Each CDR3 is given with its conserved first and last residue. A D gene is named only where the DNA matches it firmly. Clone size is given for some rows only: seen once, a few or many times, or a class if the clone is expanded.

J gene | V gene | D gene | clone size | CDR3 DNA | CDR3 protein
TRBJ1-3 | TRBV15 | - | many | TGTGCCACCAGCAGACCAAGGACTGAGATCTCTGGAAACACCATATATTTT | CATSRPRTEISGNTIYF
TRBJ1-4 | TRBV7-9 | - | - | TGTGCCAGCAGCCTACTGGGGGGAGGAACTAATGAAAAACTGTTTTTT | CASSLLGGGTNEKLFF
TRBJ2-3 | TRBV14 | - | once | TGTGCCAGCAGCCCCGGCTGGGCCAGGAACACAGATACGCAGTATTTT | CASSPGWARNTDTQYF
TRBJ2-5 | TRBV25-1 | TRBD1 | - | TGTGCCAGCAGTGAATGGGGTCCTAGGGGGCTTGGTTTCGGAGAGACCCAGTACTTC | CASSEWGPRGLGFGETQYF
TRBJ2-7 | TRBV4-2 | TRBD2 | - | TGTGCCAGCAGCCAAGATGCTAGCGGGAGCATTGGGGACGAGCAGTACTTC | CASSQDASGSIGDEQYF
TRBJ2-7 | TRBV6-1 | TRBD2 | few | TGTGCCAGCAGTTTACCTGGGACTAGCGACGAGCAGTACTTC | CASSLPGTSDEQYF
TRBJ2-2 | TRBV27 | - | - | TGTGCCAGCAGTTTTAATGGGGCTGGCACCGGGGAGCTGTTTTTT | CASSFNGAGTGELFF
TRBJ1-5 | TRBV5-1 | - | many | TGCGCCAGCAGCCCAGGAGGGACCGGTCAGCCCCAGCATTTT | CASSPGGTGQPQHF
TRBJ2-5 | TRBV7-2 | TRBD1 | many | TGTGCCAGCAGCCTGCGACAGGGGTGGGGGGAGACCCAGTACTTC | CASSLRQGWGETQYF
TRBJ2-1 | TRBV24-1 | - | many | TGTGCCACCAGTGCCCATTGGGACTCTGTGGGGGCGGGTGAGCAGTTCTTC | CATSAHWDSVGAGEQFF
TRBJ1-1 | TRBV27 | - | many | TGTGCCAGCAAAATGGGGTTAGGAGGGGACACTGAAGCTTTCTTT | CASKMGLGGDTEAFF
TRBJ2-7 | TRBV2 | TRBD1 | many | TGTGCCAGCAGTGCGGAACAGGGGAGCTACGAGCAGTACTTC | CASSAEQGSYEQYF
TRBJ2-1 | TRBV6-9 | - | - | TGTGCCAGCAGTTACGCGGGACTGTACAATGAGCAGTTCTTC | CASSYAGLYNEQFF
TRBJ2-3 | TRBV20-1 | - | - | TGCAGTGCTAGAAAGTGGGGGGGGCAGGCAGATACGCAGTATTTT | CSARKWGGQADTQYF
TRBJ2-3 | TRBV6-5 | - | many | TGTGCCAGCAGTTACCCGACAGCCACAGATACGCAGTATTTT | CASSYPTATDTQYF
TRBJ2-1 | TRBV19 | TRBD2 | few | TGTGCCAGTAGTAATGTCTATGGCGGGAGGGCCGTAGCCTACAATGAGCAGTTCTTC | CASSNVYGGRAVAYNEQFF
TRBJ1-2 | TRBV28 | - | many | TGTGCCAGCAGTTTTGGAAGGGGCCGGTATGGCTACACCTTC | CASSFGRGRYGYTF
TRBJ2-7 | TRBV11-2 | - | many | TGTGCCAGCAGCTTAGGGCTGGACCGAGCTTACGAGCAGTACTTC | CASSLGLDRAYEQYF
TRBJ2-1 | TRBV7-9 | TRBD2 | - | TGTGCCAGCAGCGGGGGACGAGGCAGACTAGCGGGCTACGGCTCCTACAATGAGCAGTTCTTC | CASSGGRGRLAGYGSYNEQFF
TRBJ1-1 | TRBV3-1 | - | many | TGTGCCAGCAGCCAAGGGGTGAAGACTGAAGCTTTCTTT | CASSQGVKTEAFF
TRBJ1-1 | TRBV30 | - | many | TGTGCCTGGAGGCCACGGAGTGACACTGAAGCTTTCTTT | CAWRPRSDTEAFF
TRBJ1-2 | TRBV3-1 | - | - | TGTGCCAGCAGCCACAGGGAAGCCTATGGCTACACCTTC | CASSHREAYGYTF
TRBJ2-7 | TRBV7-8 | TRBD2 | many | TGTGCCAGCAGCTTGGGTAGCGGGAGGGCAGAGCAGTACTTC | CASSLGSGRAEQYF
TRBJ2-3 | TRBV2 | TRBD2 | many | TGTGCCAGCAGTGGACTAGCGGGGGTGGCAGATACGCAGTATTTT | CASSGLAGVADTQYF
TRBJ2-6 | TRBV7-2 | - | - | TGTGCCAGCAGCTTAGCCGGCCCATCTGGGGCCAACGTCCTGACTTTC | CASSLAGPSGANVLTF
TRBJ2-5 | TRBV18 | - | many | TGTGCCAGCTCACCACTCAGGGTTGGAGAGACCCAGTACTTC | CASSPLRVGETQYF
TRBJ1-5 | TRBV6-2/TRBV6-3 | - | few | TGTGCCAGCAGTTATGCCAGGGATCCCGTACGGGCCCAGCATTTT | CASSYARDPVRAQHF
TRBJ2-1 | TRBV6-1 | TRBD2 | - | TGTGCCAGCAGACACGGACTAGCGATTCATGAGCAGTTCTTC | CASRHGLAIHEQFF
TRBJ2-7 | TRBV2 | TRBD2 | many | TGTGCCAGCGTTAGCGGGAGGGCCTACGAGCAGTACTTC | CASVSGRAYEQYF
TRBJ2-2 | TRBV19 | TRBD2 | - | TGTGCCAGTAAATGGCTAGCGGGAGTAACCGGGGAGCTGTTTTTT | CASKWLAGVTGELFF
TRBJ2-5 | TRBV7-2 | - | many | TGTGCCAGCAGCTTAGCGGGAGCAGAGACCCAGTACTTC | CASSLAGAETQYF
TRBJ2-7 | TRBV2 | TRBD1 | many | TGTGCCAGCAGCCGGGACAGCACCTACGAGCAGTACTTC | CASSRDSTYEQYF
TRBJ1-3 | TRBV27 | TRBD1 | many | TGTGCCAGCAGTCCGACAGGGACGTTCTCTGGAAACACCATATATTTT | CASSPTGTFSGNTIYF
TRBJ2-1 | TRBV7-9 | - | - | TGTGCCAGCAGCTTGTTCAAGGGGAACAATGAGCAGTTCTTC | CASSLFKGNNEQFF
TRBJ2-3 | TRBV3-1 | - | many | TGTGCCAGCAGCCAGACTTACGGGAAGCAGTATTTT | CASSQTYGKQYF
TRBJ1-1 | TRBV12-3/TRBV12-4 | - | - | TGTGCCAGCCTACTTGGCGCTGAAGCTTTCTTT | CASLLGAEAFF
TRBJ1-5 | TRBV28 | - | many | TGTGCCAGCAGTCTCTCAACAGGGAGCAACGGACAGCCCCAGCATTTT | CASSLSTGSNGQPQHF
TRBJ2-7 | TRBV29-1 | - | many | TGCAGCGTCATTAAGAGTTACGAGCAGTACTTC | CSVIKSYEQYF
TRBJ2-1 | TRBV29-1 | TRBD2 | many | TGCAGCGTTGTCACTAGCGGGATTCAAGGGCAGTTCTTC | CSVVTSGIQGQFF
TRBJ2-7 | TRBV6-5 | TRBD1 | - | TGTGCCAGCAGTTACTCGATGGGACAGGCGTCCTACGAGCAGTACTTC | CASSYSMGQASYEQYF
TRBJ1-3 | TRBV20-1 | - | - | TGCAGTGCTAGGGGGGGCAGCACCTCTGGAAACACCATATATTTT | CSARGGSTSGNTIYF